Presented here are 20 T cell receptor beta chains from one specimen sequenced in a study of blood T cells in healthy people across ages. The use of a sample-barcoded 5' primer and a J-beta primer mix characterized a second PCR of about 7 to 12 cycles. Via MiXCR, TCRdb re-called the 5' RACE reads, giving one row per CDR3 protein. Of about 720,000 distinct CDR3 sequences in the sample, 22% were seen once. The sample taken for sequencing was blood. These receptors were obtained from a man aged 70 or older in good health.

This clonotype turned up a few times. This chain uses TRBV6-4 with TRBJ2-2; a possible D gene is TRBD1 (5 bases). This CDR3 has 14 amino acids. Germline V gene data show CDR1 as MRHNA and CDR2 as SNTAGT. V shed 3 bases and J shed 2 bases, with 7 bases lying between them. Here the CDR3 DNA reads TGTGCCAGCAGTGATGACAGAAACACCGGGGAGCTGTTTTTT. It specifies CASSDDRNTGELFF.

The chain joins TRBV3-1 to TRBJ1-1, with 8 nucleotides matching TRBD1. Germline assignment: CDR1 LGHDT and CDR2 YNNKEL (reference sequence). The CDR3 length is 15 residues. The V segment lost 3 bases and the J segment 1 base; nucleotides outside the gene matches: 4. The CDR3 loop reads CASSHGDRSNTEAFF. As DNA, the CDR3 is TGTGCCAGCAGCCACGGGGACAGGTCGAACACTGAAGCTTTCTTT.

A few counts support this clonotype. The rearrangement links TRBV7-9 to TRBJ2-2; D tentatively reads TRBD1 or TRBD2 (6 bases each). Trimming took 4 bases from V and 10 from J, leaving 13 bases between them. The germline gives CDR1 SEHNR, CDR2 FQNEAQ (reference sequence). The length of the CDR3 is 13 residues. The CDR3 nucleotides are TGTGCCAGCAGCTCATTCGGGGGCTTGGAGCTGTTTTTT. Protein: CASSSFGGLELFF.

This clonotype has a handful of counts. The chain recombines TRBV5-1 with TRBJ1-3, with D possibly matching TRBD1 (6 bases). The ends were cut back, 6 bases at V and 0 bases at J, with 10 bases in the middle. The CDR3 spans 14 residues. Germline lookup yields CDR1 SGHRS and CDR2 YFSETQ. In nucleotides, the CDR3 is TGCGCCAGCAAAGGACAGAGCTCTGGAAACACCATATATTTT. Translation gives CASKGQSSGNTIYF.

The CDR3 protein is CASSSWAGSNEKLFF. The CDR3 DNA follows: TGTGCCAGCAGTTCGTGGGCAGGGAGTAATGAAAAACTGTTTTTT. This sequence joins TRBV28 and TRBJ1-4; D might be TRBD1 (5 bases). Between the trimmed V and J ends, which lost 4 bases and 4 bases, there was a span of 13 bases. The CDR3 runs 15 residues. In germline, CDR1 is MDHEN, CDR2 SYDVKM. The full variable domain, in which reference TRBV28 and TRBJ1-4 provide the parts outside the CDR3, is DVKVTQSSRYLVKRTGEKVFLECVQDMDHENMFWYRQDPGLGLRLIYFSYDVKMKEKGDIPEGYSVSREKKERFSLILESASTNQTSMYLCASSSWAGSNEKLFFGSGTQLSVL.

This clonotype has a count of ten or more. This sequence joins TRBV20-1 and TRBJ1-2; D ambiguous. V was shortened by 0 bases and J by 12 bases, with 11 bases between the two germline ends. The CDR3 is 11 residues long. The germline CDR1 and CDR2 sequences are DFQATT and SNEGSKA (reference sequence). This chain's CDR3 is CSARESRLNTF. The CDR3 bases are TGCAGTGCTAGAGAGTCCCGGCTGAACACCTTC.

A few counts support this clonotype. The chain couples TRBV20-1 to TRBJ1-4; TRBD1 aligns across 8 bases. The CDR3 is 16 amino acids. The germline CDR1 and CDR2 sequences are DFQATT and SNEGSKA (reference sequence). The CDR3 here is CSARDRRVGGHEKLFF. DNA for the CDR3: TGCAGCGCCCGGGACAGGAGAGTAGGAGGGCATGAAAAACTGTTTTTT.

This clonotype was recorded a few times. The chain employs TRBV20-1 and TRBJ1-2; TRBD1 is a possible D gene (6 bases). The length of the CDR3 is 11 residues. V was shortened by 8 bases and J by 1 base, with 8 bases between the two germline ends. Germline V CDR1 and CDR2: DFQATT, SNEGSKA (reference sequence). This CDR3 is CSWDINYGYTF. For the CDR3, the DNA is TGCAGTTGGGACATTAACTATGGCTACACCTTC.

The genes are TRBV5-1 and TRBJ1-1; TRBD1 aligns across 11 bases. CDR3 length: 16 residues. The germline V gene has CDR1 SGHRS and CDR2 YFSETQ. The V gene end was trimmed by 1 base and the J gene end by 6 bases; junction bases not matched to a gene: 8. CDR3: CASSLTRDRGFPEAFF. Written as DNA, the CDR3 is TGCGCCAGCAGCTTGACGAGGGACAGGGGGTTTCCTGAAGCTTTCTTT.

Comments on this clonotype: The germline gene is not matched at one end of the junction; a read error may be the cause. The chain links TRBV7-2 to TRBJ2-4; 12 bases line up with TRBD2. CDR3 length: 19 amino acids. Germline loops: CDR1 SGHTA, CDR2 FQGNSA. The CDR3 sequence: CASSLVGTLAGGVKTIQYF. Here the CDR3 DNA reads TGTGCCAGCAGCTTAGTTGGTACACTAGCGGGAGGTGTCAAAACCATTCAGTACTTC.

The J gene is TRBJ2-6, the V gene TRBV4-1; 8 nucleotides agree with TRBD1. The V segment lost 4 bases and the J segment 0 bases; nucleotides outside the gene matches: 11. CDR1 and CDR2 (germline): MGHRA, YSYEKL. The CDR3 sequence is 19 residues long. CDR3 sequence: CASSLELRDRYSGANVLTF. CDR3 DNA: TGCGCCAGCAGCCTAGAGCTCCGGGACAGGTACTCTGGGGCCAACGTCCTGACTTTC.

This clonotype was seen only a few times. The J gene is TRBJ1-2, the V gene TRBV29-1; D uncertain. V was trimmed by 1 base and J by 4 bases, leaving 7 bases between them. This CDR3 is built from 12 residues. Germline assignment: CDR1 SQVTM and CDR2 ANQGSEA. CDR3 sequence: CSVEGMAYGYTF. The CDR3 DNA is TGCAGCGTTGAAGGCATGGCCTATGGCTACACCTTC.

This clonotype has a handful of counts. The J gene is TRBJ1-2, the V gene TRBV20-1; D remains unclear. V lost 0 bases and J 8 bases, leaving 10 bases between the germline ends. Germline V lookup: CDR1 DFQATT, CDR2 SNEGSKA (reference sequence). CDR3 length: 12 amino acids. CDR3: CSARDTVYGYTF. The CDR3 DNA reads TGCAGTGCTAGAGATACGGTTTACGGCTACACCTTC.

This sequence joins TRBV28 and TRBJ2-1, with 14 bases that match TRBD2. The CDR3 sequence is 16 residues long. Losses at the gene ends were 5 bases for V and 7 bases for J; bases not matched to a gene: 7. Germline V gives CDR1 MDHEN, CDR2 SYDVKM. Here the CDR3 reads CASSRHRTSGRNEQFF. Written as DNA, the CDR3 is TGTGCCAGCAGTCGCCACCGGACTAGCGGGAGGAATGAGCAGTTCTTC.

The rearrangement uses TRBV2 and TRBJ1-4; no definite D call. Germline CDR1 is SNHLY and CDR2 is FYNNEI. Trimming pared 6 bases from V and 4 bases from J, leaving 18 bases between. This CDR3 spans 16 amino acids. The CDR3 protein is CASRAPKAVVNEKLFF. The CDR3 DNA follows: TGTGCCAGCAGGGCCCCGAAAGCGGTCGTTAATGAAAAACTGTTTTTT.

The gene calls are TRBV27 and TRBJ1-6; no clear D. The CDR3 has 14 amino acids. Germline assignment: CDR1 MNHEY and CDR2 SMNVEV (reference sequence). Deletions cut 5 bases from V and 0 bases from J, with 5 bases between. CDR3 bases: TGTGCCAGCAGTCAGTACTCCTATAATTCACCCCTCCACTTT. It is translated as CASSQYSYNSPLHF.

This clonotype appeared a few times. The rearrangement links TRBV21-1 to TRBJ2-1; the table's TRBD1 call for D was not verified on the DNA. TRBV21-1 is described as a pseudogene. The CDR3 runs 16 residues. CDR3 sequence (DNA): TGTGCCAGCAGCTCCTCGATGGGGCCGCGGGGGAATGAGCAGTTCTTC. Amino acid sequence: CASSSSMGPRGNEQFF.

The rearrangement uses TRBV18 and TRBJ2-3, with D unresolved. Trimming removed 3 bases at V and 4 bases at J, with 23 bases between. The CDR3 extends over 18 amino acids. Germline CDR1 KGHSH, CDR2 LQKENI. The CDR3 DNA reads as TGTGCCAGCTCACCTGTGCTCCCCGGACCCATTCAGGCAGATACGCAGTATTTT. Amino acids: CASSPVLPGPIQADTQYF.

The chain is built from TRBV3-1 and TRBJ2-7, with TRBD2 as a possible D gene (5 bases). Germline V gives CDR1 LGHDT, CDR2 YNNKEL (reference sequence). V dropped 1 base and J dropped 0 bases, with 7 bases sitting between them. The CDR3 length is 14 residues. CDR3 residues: CASSQAGTSYEQYF. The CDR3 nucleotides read TGTGCCAGCAGCCAAGCGGGAACCTCCTACGAGCAGTACTTC.

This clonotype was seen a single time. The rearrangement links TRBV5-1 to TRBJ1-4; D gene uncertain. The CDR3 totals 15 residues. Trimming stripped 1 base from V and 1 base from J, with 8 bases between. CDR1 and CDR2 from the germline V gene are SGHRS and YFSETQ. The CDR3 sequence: CASSLIGQTNEKLFF. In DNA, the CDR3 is TGCGCCAGCAGCTTGATAGGGCAAACTAATGAAAAACTGTTTTTT.